These 2 T cell receptor beta chains were all obtained from the same sample, sequenced in a study of preoperative IRX-2 immunotherapy in early breast cancer. Treatment described: preoperative locoregional IRX-2 cytokine immunotherapy. TCRdb keeps only in-frame clones here, not all; method: immunoSEQ multiplex PCR. Among 40,000 to 45,000 clones listed, approximately 77% were seen once. Here the sequenced sample was tumor tissue, taken after IRX-2 immunotherapy. These receptor sequences come from a human donor with breast cancer.

The J gene is TRBJ2-3, the V gene TRBV6-8, with a tentative D call TRBD2 (6 bases). V dropped 2 bases and J dropped 2 bases, with 11 bases sitting between them. Germline V gene data show CDR1 as MNHGY and CDR2 as SAAAGT. This CDR3 contains 15 residues. In DNA, the CDR3 is TGTGCCAGCAGTTACGAGGGGCGGGACACAGATACGCAGTATTTT. Protein: CASSYEGRDTDTQYF.

This chain's CDR3 is CASSPGPDIQYF. The CDR3 region has the DNA TGTGCCAGCTCACCAGGACCGGACATTCAGTACTTC. This chain uses TRBV18 with TRBJ2-4; no reliable D call. V dropped 2 bases and J dropped 8 bases, with 7 bases sitting between them. The CDR3 consists of 12 residues. CDR1 and CDR2 (germline): KGHSH, LQKENI.